The next 12 T cell receptor beta chains were all read from a single sample in a study of blood T cell repertoires in COVID-19. Repertoires were generated with immunoSEQ multiplex PCR, while TCRdb's copy carries only in-frame clones and drops some. Here the sample spans 130,000 to 150,000 clones, around nine tenths being singletons. Sequences were obtained from peripheral blood. These receptors were collected from a man between 45 and 60 years old with active or convalescent COVID-19.

The chain combines TRBV29-1 with TRBJ1-1, with 10 bases aligning to TRBD1. The CDR3 runs 13 residues. CDR1 and CDR2 (germline): SQVTM, ANQGSEA. V shed 5 bases, J shed 8 bases, and the junction held 8 bases outside the gene matches. The CDR3 DNA is TGCAGCGTTTGGACAGGGGGGCACCGGGAAGCTTTCTTT. It yields the protein CSVWTGGHREAFF.

This sequence joins TRBV6-5 and TRBJ1-5, with D possibly matching TRBD1 (5 bases). The CDR3 is made up of 15 amino acids. CDR1 and CDR2 (germline): MNHEY, SVGAGI. V was trimmed by 6 bases and J by 2 bases, leaving 14 bases between them. The CDR3 spells CASRLRGEGNQPQHF. The CDR3 DNA reads as TGTGCCAGCAGACTTCGGGGGGAGGGCAATCAGCCCCAGCATTTT.

The chain links TRBV28 to TRBJ1-3; TRBD1 matches 12 bases. Trimming cost V 5 bases and J 3 bases; bases outside gene matches: 8. Germline CDR1 reads MDHEN; CDR2 reads SYDVKM. The CDR3 sequence is 17 residues long. This CDR3 is CASSPPGTGGGGNTIYF. The CDR3, as DNA: TGTGCCAGCAGTCCCCCCGGGACAGGGGGCGGTGGAAACACCATATATTTT.

The chain combines TRBV7-6 with TRBJ2-7; TRBD2 matches 9 bases. J gave up 3 bases and V 5 bases, and 5 bases lay outside the gene matches. In germline, CDR1 is SGHVS, CDR2 FNYEAQ. The CDR3 consists of 14 residues. CDR3 sequence (DNA): TGTGCCAGCAGCCAGGGACTAGCACTCTACGAGCAGTACTTC. Translation: CASSQGLALYEQYF.

The V call is TRBV30, the J call TRBJ1-5; possibly TRBD1 for D (6 bases). The CDR3 contains 18 residues. The V gene's germline CDR1 is GTSNPN and CDR2 SVGIG (reference sequence). Trimming removed 2 bases at V and 0 bases at J, with 20 bases between. The CDR3 sequence is CAWSRRWGHVLSNQPQHF. DNA for the CDR3: TGTGCCTGGAGTAGGCGATGGGGACACGTCCTTAGCAATCAGCCCCAGCATTTT.

The V and J genes are TRBV30 and TRBJ1-4, with D perhaps matching TRBD1 (5 bases). In germline, CDR1 is GTSNPN, CDR2 SVGIG (reference sequence). The CDR3 sequence is 15 residues long. Trimming left V 5 bases short and J 7 bases short, with 20 bases between. CDR3 residues: CAWSSAGVGREKLFF. DNA of the CDR3: TGTGCCTGGTCCTCCGCGGGGGTAGGTCGTGAAAAACTGTTTTTT.

The CDR3 here is CSVKTGTGSYEQYF. Written as DNA, the CDR3 is TGCAGCGTTAAAACCGGGACAGGGTCCTACGAGCAGTACTTC. The rearrangement links TRBV29-1 to TRBJ2-7; 9 positions agree with TRBD1. Germline values: CDR1 SQVTM, CDR2 ANQGSEA. Losses at the gene ends were 5 bases for V and 1 base for J; bases not matched to a gene: 6. This CDR3 comprises 14 residues.

This sequence joins TRBV3-1 (or the pseudogene TRBV3-2) and TRBJ2-3; 10 bases agree with TRBD2. The CDR3 consists of 16 residues. Germline CDR1 LGHDT, CDR2 YNNKEL (reference sequence). V gave up 0 bases and J gave up 4 bases; unmatched junction bases: 4. The CDR3 sequence is CASSQESSGSADTQYF. The CDR3 DNA is TGTGCCAGCAGCCAAGAATCTAGCGGGAGCGCAGATACGCAGTATTTT.

The chain joins TRBV27 to TRBJ1-6; D might be TRBD1 (5 bases). V dropped 0 bases and J dropped 11 bases, with 11 bases sitting between them. The germline V gene has CDR1 MNHEY and CDR2 SMNVEV (reference sequence). The CDR3 spans 14 residues. This CDR3 reads CASSLSRGRTPLHF. CDR3 nucleotides: TGTGCCAGCAGTTTATCTCGGGGGAGGACACCCCTCCACTTT.

The chain joins TRBV6-5 to TRBJ2-7; D is uncertain. Trimming took 6 bases from V and 2 from J, leaving 17 bases between them. CDR3 length equals 15 residues. Germline CDR1 and CDR2: MNHEY and SVGAGI. CDR3 sequence: CASSRSRLRTYEQYF. CDR3 DNA: TGTGCCAGCAGCCGATCAAGACTCCGCACCTACGAGCAGTACTTC.

This clone was counted ten times or more. This chain joins TRBV12-3 or TRBV12-4 and TRBJ2-3; D might be TRBD2 (5 bases). V gave up 3 bases and J gave up 10 bases, with 11 bases separating them. The CDR3 has 12 amino acids. The CDR3 region is CASSLRRQAQYF. DNA for the CDR3: TGTGCCAGCAGTTTGAGGAGGCAGGCGCAGTATTTT.

The V gene is TRBV5-1, the J gene TRBJ2-5, with 11 bases lining up with TRBD1. Trimming took 1 base from V and 3 from J; bases not matched to a gene: 2. This CDR3 is built from 15 residues. In germline, CDR1 is SGHRS, CDR2 YFSETQ. CDR3 DNA: TGCGCCAGCAGCTTGCGGACAGGGGGCGAAGAGACCCAGTACTTC. As protein: CASSLRTGGEETQYF.